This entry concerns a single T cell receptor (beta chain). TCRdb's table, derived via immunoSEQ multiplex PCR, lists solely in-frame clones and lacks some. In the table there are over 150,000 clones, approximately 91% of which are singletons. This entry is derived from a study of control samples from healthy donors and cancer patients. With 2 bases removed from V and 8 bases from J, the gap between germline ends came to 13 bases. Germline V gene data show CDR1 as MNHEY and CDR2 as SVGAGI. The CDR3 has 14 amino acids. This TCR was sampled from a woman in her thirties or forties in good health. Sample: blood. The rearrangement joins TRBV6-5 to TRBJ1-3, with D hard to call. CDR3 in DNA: TGTGCCAGCAGTTACCTTGGACTTTCGGACACCATATATTTT. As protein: CASSYLGLSDTIYF.